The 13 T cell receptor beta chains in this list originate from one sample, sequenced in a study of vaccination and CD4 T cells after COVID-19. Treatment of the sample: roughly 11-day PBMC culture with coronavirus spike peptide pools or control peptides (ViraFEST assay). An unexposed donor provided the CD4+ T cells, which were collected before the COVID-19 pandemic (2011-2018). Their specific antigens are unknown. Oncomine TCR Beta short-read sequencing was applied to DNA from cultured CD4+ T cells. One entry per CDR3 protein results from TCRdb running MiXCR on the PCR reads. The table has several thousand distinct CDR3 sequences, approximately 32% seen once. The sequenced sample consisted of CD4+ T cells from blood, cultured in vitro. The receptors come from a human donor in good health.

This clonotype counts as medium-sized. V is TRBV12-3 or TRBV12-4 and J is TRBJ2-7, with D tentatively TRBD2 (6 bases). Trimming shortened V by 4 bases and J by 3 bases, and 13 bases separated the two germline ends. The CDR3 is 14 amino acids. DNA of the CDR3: TGTGCCAGCAGTTCCGACGGGACTTTCTACGAGCAGTACTTC. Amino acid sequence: CASSSDGTFYEQYF.

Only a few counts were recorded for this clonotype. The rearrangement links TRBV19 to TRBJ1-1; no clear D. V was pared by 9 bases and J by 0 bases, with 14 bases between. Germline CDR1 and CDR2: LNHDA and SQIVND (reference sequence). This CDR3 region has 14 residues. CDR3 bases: TGTGCCAGCAACAACAGAGCTTTGAACACTGAAGCTTTCTTT. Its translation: CASNNRALNTEAFF.

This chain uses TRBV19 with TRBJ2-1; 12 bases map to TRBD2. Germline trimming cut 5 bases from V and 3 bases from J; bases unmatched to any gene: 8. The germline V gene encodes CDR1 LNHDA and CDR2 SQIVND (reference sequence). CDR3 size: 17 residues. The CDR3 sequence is CASSSPLAGGIYNEQFF. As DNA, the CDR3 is TGTGCCAGTAGTTCCCCTCTAGCGGGGGGGATCTACAATGAGCAGTTCTTC.

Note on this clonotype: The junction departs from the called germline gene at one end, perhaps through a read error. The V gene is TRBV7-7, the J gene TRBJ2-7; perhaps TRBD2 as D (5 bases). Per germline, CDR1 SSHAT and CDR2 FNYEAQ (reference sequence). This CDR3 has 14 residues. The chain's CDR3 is CASSLNEGTYEQYF. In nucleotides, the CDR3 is TGTGCTAGCAGCTTAAACGAGGGAACCTACGAGCAGTACTTC.

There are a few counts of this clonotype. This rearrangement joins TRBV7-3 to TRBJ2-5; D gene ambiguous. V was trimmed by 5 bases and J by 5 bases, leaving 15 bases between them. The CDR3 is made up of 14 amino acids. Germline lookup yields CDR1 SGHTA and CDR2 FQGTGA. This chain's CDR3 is CASSIGPVGETQYF. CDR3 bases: TGTGCCAGCAGCATCGGACCCGTCGGGGAGACCCAGTACTTC. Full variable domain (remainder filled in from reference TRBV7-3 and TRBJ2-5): GAGVSQTPSNKVTEKGKYVELRCDPISGHTALYWYRQSLGQGPEFLIYFQGTGAADDSGLPNDRFFAVRPEGSVSTLKIQRTERGDSAVYLCASSIGPVGETQYFGPGTRLLVL.

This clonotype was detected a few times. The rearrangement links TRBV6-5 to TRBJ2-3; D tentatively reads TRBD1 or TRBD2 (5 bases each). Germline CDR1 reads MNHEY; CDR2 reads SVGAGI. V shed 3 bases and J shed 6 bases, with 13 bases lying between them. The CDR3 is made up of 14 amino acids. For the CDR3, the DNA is TGTGCCAGCAGTTATTCGGGGCCAGGGGATACGCAGTATTTT. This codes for CASSYSGPGDTQYF.

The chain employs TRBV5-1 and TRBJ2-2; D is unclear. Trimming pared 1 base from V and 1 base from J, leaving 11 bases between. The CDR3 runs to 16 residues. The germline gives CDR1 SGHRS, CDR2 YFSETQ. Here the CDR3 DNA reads TGCGCCAGCAGCTTGTACGACCAAGAGAACACCGGGGAGCTGTTTTTT. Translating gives CASSLYDQENTGELFF.

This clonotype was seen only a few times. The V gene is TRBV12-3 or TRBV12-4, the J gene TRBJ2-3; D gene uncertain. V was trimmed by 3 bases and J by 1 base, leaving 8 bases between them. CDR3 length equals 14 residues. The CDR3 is CASSFSSRTDTQYF. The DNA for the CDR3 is TGTGCCAGCAGTTTTTCCTCACGCACAGATACGCAGTATTTT.

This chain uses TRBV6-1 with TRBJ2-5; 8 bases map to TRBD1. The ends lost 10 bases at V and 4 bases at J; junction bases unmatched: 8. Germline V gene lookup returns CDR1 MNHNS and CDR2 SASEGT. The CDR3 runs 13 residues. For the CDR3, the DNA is TGTGCCACAAACAGGGGGTATGGAGAGACCCAGTACTTC. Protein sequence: CATNRGYGETQYF.

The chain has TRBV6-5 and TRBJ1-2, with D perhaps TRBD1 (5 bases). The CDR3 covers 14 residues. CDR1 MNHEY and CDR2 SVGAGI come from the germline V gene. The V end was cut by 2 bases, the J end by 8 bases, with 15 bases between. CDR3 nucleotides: TGTGCCAGCAGTTACGGCCAGGGAGGTTACGGCTACACCTTC. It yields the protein CASSYGQGGYGYTF.

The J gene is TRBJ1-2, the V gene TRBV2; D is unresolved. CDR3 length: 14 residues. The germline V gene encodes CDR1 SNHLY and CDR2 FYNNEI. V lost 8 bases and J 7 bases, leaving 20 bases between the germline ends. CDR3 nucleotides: TGTGCCAGCGCCCCGGGCCTAGAGGAACGTGGCTACACCTTC. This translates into CASAPGLEERGYTF.

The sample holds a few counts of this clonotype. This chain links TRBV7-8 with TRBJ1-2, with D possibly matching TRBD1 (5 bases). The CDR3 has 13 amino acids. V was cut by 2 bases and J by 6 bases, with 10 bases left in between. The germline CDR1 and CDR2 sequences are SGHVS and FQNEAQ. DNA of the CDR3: TGTGCCAGCAGCTTATCATCAGGGAATGGCTACACCTTC. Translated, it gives CASSLSSGNGYTF.

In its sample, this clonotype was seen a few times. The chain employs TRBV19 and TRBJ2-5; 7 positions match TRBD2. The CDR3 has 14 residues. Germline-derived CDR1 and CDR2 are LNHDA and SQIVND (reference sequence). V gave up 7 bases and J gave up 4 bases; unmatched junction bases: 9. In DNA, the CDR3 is TGTGCCAGTACCCTGGGGGGGGTAGGAGAGACCCAGTACTTC. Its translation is CASTLGGVGETQYF.